The clone carrying this TCR beta chain was counted a single time. V was shortened by 3 bases and J by 3 bases, with 11 bases between the two germline ends. The CDR3 contains 14 residues. Germline CDR1 reads ENHRY; CDR2 reads SYGVKD. This record comes from a study of T cell responses to AZD1222 COVID-19 vaccine. Profiled with immunoSEQ multiplex PCR; TCRdb holds only in-frame clones, not every one. The data hold over 130,000 clones, with roughly 90% observed a single time. This TCR came from an adult who received the AZD1222 COVID-19 vaccine. The sample was peripheral blood, taken 28 days after the second AZD1222 dose. The chain has TRBV10-3 and TRBJ1-1; D gene ambiguous. DNA for the CDR3: TGTGCCATCAGTGACGGGCCGGGCGACACTGAAGCTTTCTTT. Residues: CAISDGPGDTEAFF.